The rows below give T cell receptor beta chains drawn from one sample of a study of beta chain features in type 1 diabetes. Assay used: immunoSEQ multiplex PCR; TCRdb lists only in-frame clones, some missing. The sample includes about 700,000 clones, roughly an eighth of them seen just once. Source material: naive CD4+ T cells from blood. The receptors were sampled from a man between 18 and 29 years old with type 1 diabetes. CDR3s include the opening cysteine and the closing phenylalanine or tryptophan. A D gene is named only where the DNA matches it firmly. Not every row has a clone size; where given, it reads once, few, many or a size class.

d_call,v_call,j_call,clone_size,cdr3_nt,cdr3_aa
NA,TRBV5-4,TRBJ2-3,few,TGTGCCAGCAGCCCCGACAAAACTAGCACAGATACGCAGTATTTT,CASSPDKTSTDTQYF
NA,TRBV30,TRBJ1-2,few,TGTGCCTGGAGTGTAAACAGCGACTATGGCTACACCTTC,CAWSVNSDYGYTF
TRBD1,TRBV5-1,TRBJ1-6,few,TGCGCCAGCAGCTCCGACAGGGCCGATAATTCACCCCTCCACTTT,CASSSDRADNSPLHF
TRBD1,TRBV5-1,TRBJ2-1,NA,TGCGCCAGCAGCCTAGGACAGGGCCTCTCCTACAATGAGCAGTTCTTC,CASSLGQGLSYNEQFF
TRBD1,TRBV14,TRBJ1-6,NA,TGTGCCAGCAGCCAAGATACCGGGACAGGGTTCCCCCTCCACTTT,CASSQDTGTGFPLHF
NA,TRBV21-1,TRBJ2-7,NA,TGTGCCAGCAGCATGCCACAGGGCCACGAGCAGTACTTC,CASSMPQGHEQYF
TRBD1,TRBV30,TRBJ2-2,few,TGTGCCTGGAGACAGGGGGCGGGTACCGGGGAGCTGTTTTTT,CAWRQGAGTGELFF
TRBD1,TRBV18,TRBJ1-1,NA,TGTGCCAGCTCAACCGGGACAGGGGGGACTGAAGCTTTCTTT,CASSTGTGGTEAFF
TRBD2,TRBV19,TRBJ2-1,few,TGTGCCAGTACCCGCGTGGGCGGGGGGACCTACAATGAGCAGTTCTTC,CASTRVGGGTYNEQFF
NA,TRBV30,TRBJ1-5,NA,TGTGCCTGGAGCCAAGGGGGGTTGAGTCAGCCCCAGCATTTT,CAWSQGGLSQPQHF
TRBD1,TRBV30,TRBJ2-7,once,TGTGCCTTAACCCAACAGGGGTTTCGGCAGTACTTC,CALTQQGFRQYF
NA,TRBV28,TRBJ2-7,NA,TGTGCCAGCAGTTCCTACCCTGACGTGGCGGCCGAGCAGTACTTC,CASSSYPDVAAEQYF
TRBD2,TRBV5-1,TRBJ2-1,NA,TGCGCCAGCAGCTTGATGTCAGCGGGGGGTCACAATGAGCAGTTCTTC,CASSLMSAGGHNEQFF
NA,TRBV10-3,TRBJ2-7,NA,TGTGCCATCAGTAGCCCTCCTCCGTACGAGCAGTACTTC,CAISSPPPYEQYF
NA,TRBV6-5,TRBJ1-5,NA,TGTGCCAGCAGTTACTCGAGGGACAGCAATCAGCCCCAGCATTTT,CASSYSRDSNQPQHF